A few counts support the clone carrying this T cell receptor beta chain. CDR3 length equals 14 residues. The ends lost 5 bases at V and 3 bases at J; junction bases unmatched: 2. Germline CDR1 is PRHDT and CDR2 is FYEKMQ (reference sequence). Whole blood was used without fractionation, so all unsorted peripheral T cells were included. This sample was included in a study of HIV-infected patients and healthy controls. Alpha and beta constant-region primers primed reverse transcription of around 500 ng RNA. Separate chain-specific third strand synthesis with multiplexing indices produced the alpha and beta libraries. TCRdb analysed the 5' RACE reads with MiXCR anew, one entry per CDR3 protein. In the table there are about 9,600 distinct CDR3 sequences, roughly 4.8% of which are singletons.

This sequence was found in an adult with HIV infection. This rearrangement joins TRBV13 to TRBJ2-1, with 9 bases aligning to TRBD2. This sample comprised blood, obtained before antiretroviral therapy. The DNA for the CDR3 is TGTGCCAGCAGCGGGACTAGCAGCTACAATGAGCAGTTCTTC. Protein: CASSGTSSYNEQFF.